One sample yielded the 30 T cell receptor beta chains listed below, sequenced in a study of cytomegalovirus exposure and HLA in healthy donors (TCRdb year 2017). Receptor libraries were prepared by the immunoSEQ multiplex PCR assay. A mixture of 60 forward primers for TCR Vbeta segments and 13 reverse primers for TCR Jbeta segments was used in the multiplex PCR. Not all clones reach the TCRdb copy of this immuneACCESS table, which keeps in-frame sequences only. Checked studies attribute under half of the gap to unresolved V genes and leave the rest unexplained. For this sample, the table gives 55,000 to 75,000 clones. The leading ten clones occupy around 4.2% of the sample. The material sequenced was PBMCs. These receptor sequences come from a male donor in good health and CMV-seronegative.

The genes are TRBV28 and TRBJ2-1, with D tentatively TRBD1 (5 bases). Trimming cost V 6 bases and J 0 bases, with 15 bases left between them. CDR1 is MDHEN, CDR2 SYDVKM, per germline. The CDR3 covers 16 residues. CDR3 sequence: CASSTHRISSYNEQFF. The CDR3 region has the DNA TGTGCCAGCAGCACTCACAGGATTAGCTCCTACAATGAGCAGTTCTTC.

This chain uses TRBV19 with TRBJ1-4; perhaps TRBD1 as D (6 bases). V shed 11 bases and J shed 6 bases, with 22 bases lying between them. The germline gives CDR1 LNHDA, CDR2 SQIVND (reference sequence). This CDR3 has 15 residues. The CDR3 sequence: CAARPVDSSHEKLFF. Here the CDR3 DNA reads TGTGCCGCCCGACCAGTGGACAGCTCTCATGAAAAACTGTTTTTT.

The chain's CDR3 is CASSPWAPANTPTNEKLFF. CDR3 DNA sequence: TGTGCCAGCTCACCATGGGCTCCAGCTAATACCCCAACTAATGAAAAACTGTTTTTT. This chain links TRBV18 with TRBJ1-4; D ambiguous. CDR1 and CDR2 (germline): KGHSH, LQKENI. This CDR3 region has 19 residues. V lost 2 bases, J lost 0 bases, and 19 bases lay in between.

The genes are TRBV18 and TRBJ1-5; D is uncertain. Germline assignment: CDR1 KGHSH and CDR2 LQKENI. V lost 2 bases to trimming and J lost 3 bases, with 11 bases between them. The CDR3 runs to 15 residues. Here the CDR3 reads CASSPGHQVNQPQHF. The CDR3 nucleotides are TGTGCCAGCTCACCAGGTCATCAGGTCAATCAGCCCCAGCATTTT.

The chain combines TRBV2 with TRBJ2-7, with D perhaps TRBD2 (5 bases). Germline V gene lookup returns CDR1 SNHLY and CDR2 FYNNEI. Between the trimmed V and J ends, which lost 4 bases and 2 bases, there was a span of 12 bases. The CDR3 length is 14 residues. The CDR3 loop reads CASSGQRSAYEQYF. The DNA of the CDR3 is TGTGCCAGCAGTGGTCAGCGGAGCGCCTACGAGCAGTACTTC.

The rearrangement joins TRBV4-3 to TRBJ2-1; 7 nucleotides match TRBD1. There are 14 residues in the CDR3. The germline gives CDR1 LGHNA, CDR2 YSLEER. V gave up 6 bases and J gave up 9 bases; unmatched junction bases: 11. CDR3 nucleotide sequence: TGCGCCAGCAGTGTGGAAAGGGGGCAGGGTGAGCAGTTCTTC. Its protein product is CASSVERGQGEQFF.

The V call is TRBV4-1, the J call TRBJ2-3, with 7 bases aligning to TRBD2. Losses at the gene ends were 0 bases for V and 11 bases for J; bases not matched to a gene: 17. Germline V gives CDR1 MGHRA, CDR2 YSYEKL. CDR3 length equals 17 residues. The CDR3 DNA is TGCGCCAGCAGCCAAGAGAAGACAGCGGGGTTTCAAAATAAGCAGTATTTT. It encodes CASSQEKTAGFQNKQYF.

J is TRBJ2-1 and V is TRBV4-2; 10 bases fit TRBD2. J gave up 7 bases and V 0 bases, and 6 bases lay outside the gene matches. The CDR3 is 16 amino acids. CDR1 LGHNA and CDR2 YNFKEQ come from the germline V gene. The CDR3: CASSQELAGRRNEQFF. For the CDR3, the DNA is TGTGCCAGCAGCCAAGAACTAGCGGGACGGAGGAATGAGCAGTTCTTC.

V is TRBV28 and J is TRBJ1-5; D is unclear. The V and J ends lost 5 bases and 0 bases respectively, with 8 bases between them. Germline V gene data show CDR1 as MDHEN and CDR2 as SYDVKM. This CDR3 spans 14 amino acids. The DNA for the CDR3 is TGTGCCAGCAGTGTTCAGGATAGCAATCAGCCCCAGCATTTT. This encodes CASSVQDSNQPQHF.

V is TRBV7-9 and J is TRBJ1-4; unclear D gene. Trimming shortened V by 4 bases and J by 1 base, and 13 bases separated the two germline ends. The CDR3 extends over 16 amino acids. Looked up from germline, CDR1 is SEHNR and CDR2 is FQNEAQ (reference sequence). The CDR3 DNA reads TGTGCCAGCAGCTCTTCTTCCCTGTTAACTAATGAAAAACTGTTTTTT. Its translation: CASSSSSLLTNEKLFF.

V usage is TRBV28 and J usage is TRBJ2-1, with 14 bases aligning to TRBD2. CDR1 MDHEN and CDR2 SYDVKM come from the germline V gene. The CDR3 spans 17 residues. V shed 5 bases, J shed 10 bases, and the junction held 13 bases outside the gene matches. The CDR3 spells CASSVTGTSGSQREQFF. The CDR3, as DNA: TGTGCCAGCAGTGTTACCGGGACTAGCGGGAGTCAGCGCGAGCAGTTCTTC.

This sequence joins TRBV7-9 and TRBJ1-1, with a possible D match to TRBD1 (6 bases). This CDR3 is 16 amino acids long. V gave up 1 base and J gave up 3 bases, with 15 bases separating them. The germline V gene has CDR1 SEHNR and CDR2 FQNEAQ (reference sequence). The CDR3 DNA is TGTGCCAGCAGCTTAGGGGACATTGCTTGGGACACTGAAGCTTTCTTT. This translates into CASSLGDIAWDTEAFF.

The rearrangement joins TRBV2 to TRBJ2-7; 8 bases match TRBD2. This CDR3 is built from 16 residues. Germline CDR1 and CDR2: SNHLY and FYNNEI. Trimming cost V 3 bases and J 6 bases; bases outside gene matches: 13. CDR3 loop: CASSDGGTGGPGEQYF. CDR3 DNA sequence: TGTGCCAGCAGTGATGGGGGGACGGGAGGGCCGGGCGAGCAGTACTTC.

V is TRBV5-5 and J is TRBJ2-5; possibly TRBD1 for D (5 bases). This CDR3 has 13 amino acids. The V gene's germline CDR1 is SGHKS and CDR2 YYEKEE (reference sequence). The V end lost 0 bases, the J end lost 3 bases, and 6 bases lay between the germline ends. The DNA of the CDR3 is TGTGCCAGCAGCTTGGGCAGGGAAGAGACCCAGTACTTC. Its protein product is CASSLGREETQYF.

The gene calls are TRBV12-5 and TRBJ1-2, with unresolved D. The CDR3 totals 13 residues. The V gene's germline CDR1 is LGHNT and CDR2 FRNRAP. The V and J ends lost 5 bases and 8 bases respectively, with 15 bases between them. The DNA for the CDR3 is TGTGCTAGTGGTAAAGAACCCGGCGGGGGCTACACCTTC. It codes for CASGKEPGGGYTF.

The chain couples TRBV7-3 to TRBJ2-3; 10 nucleotides line up with TRBD2. This CDR3 contains 15 residues. Germline CDR1 and CDR2: SGHTA and FQGTGA. The ends lost 1 base at V and 7 bases at J; junction bases unmatched: 5. The CDR3 sequence: CASSLIAGGDYTQYF. The DNA for the CDR3 is TGTGCCAGCAGCTTAATAGCGGGGGGCGACTATACGCAGTATTTT.

The chain couples TRBV10-3 to TRBJ1-1; maybe TRBD1 (5 bases). V lost 8 bases and J lost 5, with 18 bases in between. The germline V gene has CDR1 ENHRY and CDR2 SYGVKD. This CDR3 region has 14 residues. CDR3 sequence (DNA): TGTGCCATCGCCCCGGGGGGGGGTGGGACTGAAGCTTTCTTT. This gives the protein CAIAPGGGGTEAFF.

Notes on this clone: The junction departs from the called germline gene at one end, perhaps through a read error. This sequence joins TRBV29-1 and TRBJ2-3; D is unclear. Germline V gene data show CDR1 as SQVTM and CDR2 as ANQGSEA. The CDR3 loop spans 13 amino acids. Written as DNA, the CDR3 is TGCAGCGTCGGCTCCACTCCTACAGATAAGCAGTATTTT. Amino acid sequence: CSVGSTPTDKQYF.

This chain connects TRBV19 to TRBJ2-7; 7 bases fit TRBD1. This CDR3 has 17 amino acids. CDR1 and CDR2 from the germline V gene are LNHDA and SQIVND (reference sequence). J lost 0 bases, V lost 5 bases, and 13 bases had no gene match. The CDR3 DNA is TGTGCCAGTAGTCCTAGAGGACAGGCTTGGAGCTCCTACGAGCAGTACTTC. It is translated as CASSPRGQAWSSYEQYF.

The J gene is TRBJ2-7, the V gene TRBV6-5; weak D call: TRBD1 (5 bases). From germline, CDR1 is MNHEY and CDR2 SVGAGI. There are 13 residues in the CDR3. V was pared by 5 bases and J by 3 bases, with 11 bases between. The CDR3 loop reads CASSEIRGYEQYF. The DNA of the CDR3 is TGTGCCAGCAGTGAAATTAGGGGCTACGAGCAGTACTTC.

The V gene is TRBV7-9, the J gene TRBJ2-7; TRBD2 agrees at 12 bases. The CDR3 spans 15 residues. The J segment lost 2 bases and the V segment lost 4 bases, leaving 3 bases of the junction unmatched. Germline-derived CDR1 and CDR2 are SEHNR and FQNEAQ (reference sequence). In DNA, the CDR3 is TGTGCCAGCAGCTCGCGGACTAGCGGGACCTACGAGCAGTACTTC. This codes for CASSSRTSGTYEQYF. The full variable domain, rest sourced from reference TRBV7-9 and TRBJ2-7, is DTGVSQNPRHKITKRGQNVTFRCDPISEHNRLYWYRQTLGQGPEFLTYFQNEAQLEKSRLLSDRFSAERPKGSFSTLEIQRTEQGDSAMYLCASSSRTSGTYEQYFGPGTRLTVT.

This sequence joins TRBV23-1 and TRBJ2-1, with 7 bases matching TRBD1. TRBV23-1 is an ORF, and what it does is uncertain. V was clipped by 11 bases and J by 2 bases; unmatched bases: 9. The CDR3 is 14 residues long. The CDR3 reads CAGFRGIPYNEQFF. The CDR3 nucleotides read TGCGCCGGGTTCAGGGGGATCCCCTACAATGAGCAGTTCTTC.

This chain joins TRBV5-5 and TRBJ1-2, with TRBD1 identical over 8 bases. The CDR3 runs 14 residues. Germline CDR1 and CDR2: SGHKS and YYEKEE (reference sequence). J was trimmed by 2 bases and V by 0 bases; bases with no gene match: 0. CDR3 protein: CASSLGQGNYGYTF. For the CDR3, the DNA is TGTGCCAGCAGCTTGGGACAGGGGAACTATGGCTACACCTTC.

The chain uses TRBV28 and TRBJ1-4, with 8 bases lining up with TRBD1. The V gene end was trimmed by 6 bases and the J gene end by 10 bases; junction bases not matched to a gene: 10. The CDR3 has 14 amino acids. The germline CDR1 and CDR2 sequences are MDHEN and SYDVKM. The DNA of the CDR3 is TGTGCCAGCAGCCCACAGGGGGGAGGCGGAAAACTGTTTTTT. It encodes CASSPQGGGGKLFF.

As to this clone: A read error may account for a junction end that differs from germline. CDR3 in amino acids: CASSFDLSSDNEQFF. The DNA of the CDR3 is TGTGCCAGCAGCTTCGACTTGAGCTCCGACAATGAGCAGTTCTTC. This chain links TRBV6-1 with TRBJ2-1, with D unclear. Germline CDR1 is MNHNS and CDR2 is SASEGT. CDR3 length equals 15 residues.

The rearrangement uses TRBV4-1 and TRBJ2-7, with unresolved D. This CDR3 spans 14 amino acids. V dropped 3 bases and J dropped 2 bases, with 11 bases sitting between them. Germline V gene lookup returns CDR1 MGHRA and CDR2 YSYEKL. The CDR3 region is CASSHDNSPYEQYF. The CDR3 DNA follows: TGCGCCAGCAGCCACGACAACTCCCCCTACGAGCAGTACTTC.

This sequence joins TRBV7-3 and TRBJ1-1, with D tentatively TRBD1 (6 bases). Germline assignment: CDR1 SGHTA and CDR2 FQGTGA. Trimming pared 5 bases from V and 6 bases from J, leaving 16 bases between. The CDR3 sequence is 14 residues long. As DNA, the CDR3 is TGTGCCAGCAGCAGCCAGGGGAGTAGCGCTGAAGCTTTCTTT. This encodes CASSSQGSSAEAFF.

The chain links TRBV30 to TRBJ1-1, with no clear D. V was clipped by 0 bases and J by 8 bases, with 13 bases between them. This CDR3 region has 13 residues. Per the germline V gene, CDR1 is GTSNPN and CDR2 is SVGIG (reference sequence). The chain's CDR3 is CAWSVSGFREAFF. The CDR3 coding sequence is TGTGCCTGGAGTGTGTCCGGGTTCCGAGAAGCTTTCTTT.

The V and J genes are TRBV5-1 and TRBJ2-7; TRBD1 aligns across 7 bases. The ends lost 2 bases at V and 3 bases at J; junction bases unmatched: 2. Germline assignment: CDR1 SGHRS and CDR2 YFSETQ. This CDR3 region has 13 residues. DNA for the CDR3: TGCGCCAGCAGCTTTCGACAGGGCTACGAGCAGTACTTC. This codes for CASSFRQGYEQYF.

The CDR3 DNA reads TGTGCCAGCAGTGAAGATGGGGGCGCCGTCTATGGCTACACCTTC. It specifies CASSEDGGAVYGYTF. The rearrangement uses TRBV6-1 and TRBJ1-2; D perhaps matches TRBD1 (6 bases). V lost 1 base to trimming and J lost 4 bases, with 13 bases between them. Germline values: CDR1 MNHNS, CDR2 SASEGT. The CDR3 is made up of 15 amino acids.